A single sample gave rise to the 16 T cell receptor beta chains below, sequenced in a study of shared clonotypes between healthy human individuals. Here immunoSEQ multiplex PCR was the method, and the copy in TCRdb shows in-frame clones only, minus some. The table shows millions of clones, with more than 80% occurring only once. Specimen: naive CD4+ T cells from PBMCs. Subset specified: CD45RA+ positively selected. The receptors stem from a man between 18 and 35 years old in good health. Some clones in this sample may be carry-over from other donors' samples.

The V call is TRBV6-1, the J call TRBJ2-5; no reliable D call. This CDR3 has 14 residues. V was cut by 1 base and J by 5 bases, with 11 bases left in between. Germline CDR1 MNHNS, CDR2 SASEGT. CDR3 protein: CASSEVRWPETQYF. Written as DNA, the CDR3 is TGTGCCAGCAGTGAAGTCAGGTGGCCGGAGACCCAGTACTTC.

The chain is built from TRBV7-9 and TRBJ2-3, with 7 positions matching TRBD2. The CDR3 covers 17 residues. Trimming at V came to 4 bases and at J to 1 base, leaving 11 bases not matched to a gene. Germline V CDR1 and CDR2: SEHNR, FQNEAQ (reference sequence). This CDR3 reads CASSSRGGEAGTDTQYF. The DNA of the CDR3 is TGTGCCAGCAGCTCCCGTGGGGGGGAAGCGGGCACAGATACGCAGTATTTT.

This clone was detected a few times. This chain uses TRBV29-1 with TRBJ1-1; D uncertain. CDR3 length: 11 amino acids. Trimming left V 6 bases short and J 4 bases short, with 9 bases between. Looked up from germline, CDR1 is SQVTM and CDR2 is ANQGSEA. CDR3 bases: TGCAGCGTGGGAAGGACCACTGAAGCTTTCTTT. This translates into CSVGRTTEAFF. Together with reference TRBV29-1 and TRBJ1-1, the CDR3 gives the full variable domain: SAVISQKPSRDICQRGTSLTIQCQVDSQVTMMFWYRQQPGQSLTLIATANQGSEATYESGFVIDKFPISRPNLTFSTLTVSNMSPEDSSIYLCSVGRTTEAFFGQGTRLTVV.

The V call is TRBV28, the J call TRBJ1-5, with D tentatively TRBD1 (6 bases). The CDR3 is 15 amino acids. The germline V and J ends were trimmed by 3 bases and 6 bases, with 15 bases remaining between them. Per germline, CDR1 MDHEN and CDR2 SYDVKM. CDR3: CASSFSRGVGQPQHF. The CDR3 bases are TGTGCCAGCAGTTTCTCCAGGGGAGTTGGTCAGCCCCAGCATTTT.

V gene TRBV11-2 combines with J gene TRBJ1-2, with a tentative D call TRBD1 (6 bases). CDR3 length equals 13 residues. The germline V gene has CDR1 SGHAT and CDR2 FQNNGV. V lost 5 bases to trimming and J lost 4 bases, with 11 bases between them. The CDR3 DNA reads TGTGCCAGCAGCCCTGACAGGCGCTATGGCTACACCTTC. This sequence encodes CASSPDRRYGYTF.

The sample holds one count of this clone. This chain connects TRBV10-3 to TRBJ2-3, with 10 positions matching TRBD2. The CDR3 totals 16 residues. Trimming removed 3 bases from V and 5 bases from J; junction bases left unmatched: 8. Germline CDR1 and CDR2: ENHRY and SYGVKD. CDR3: CAISDRSGRALDTQYF. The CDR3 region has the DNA TGTGCCATCAGTGATAGGAGCGGGAGGGCCCTAGATACGCAGTATTTT.

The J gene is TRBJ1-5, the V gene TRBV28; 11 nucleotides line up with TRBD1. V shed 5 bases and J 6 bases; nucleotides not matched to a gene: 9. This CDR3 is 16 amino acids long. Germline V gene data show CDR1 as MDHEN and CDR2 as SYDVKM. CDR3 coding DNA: TGTGCCAGCAGTCCCAGGGACAGGGGGTACGGTCAGCCCCAGCATTTT. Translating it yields CASSPRDRGYGQPQHF.

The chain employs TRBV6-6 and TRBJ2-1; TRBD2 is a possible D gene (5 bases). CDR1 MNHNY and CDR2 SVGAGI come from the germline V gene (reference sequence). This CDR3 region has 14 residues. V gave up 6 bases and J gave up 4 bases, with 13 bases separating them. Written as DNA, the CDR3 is TGTGCCAGCAGCCCTGGACTGGTATACAATGAGCAGTTCTTC. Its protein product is CASSPGLVYNEQFF.

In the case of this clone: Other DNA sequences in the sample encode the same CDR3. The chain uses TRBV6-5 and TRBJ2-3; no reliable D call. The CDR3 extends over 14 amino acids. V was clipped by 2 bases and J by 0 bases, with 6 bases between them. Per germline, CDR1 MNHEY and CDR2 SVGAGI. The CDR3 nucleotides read TGTGCCAGCAGTTACGGATCTAGCACAGATACGCAGTATTTT. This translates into CASSYGSSTDTQYF.

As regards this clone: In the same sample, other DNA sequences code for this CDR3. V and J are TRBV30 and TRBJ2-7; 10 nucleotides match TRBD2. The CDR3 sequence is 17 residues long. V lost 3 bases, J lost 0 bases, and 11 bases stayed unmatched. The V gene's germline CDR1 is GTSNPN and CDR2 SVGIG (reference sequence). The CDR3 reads CAWRGLAGVISSYEQYF. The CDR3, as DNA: TGTGCCTGGAGGGGTCTAGCGGGGGTCATAAGCTCCTACGAGCAGTACTTC.

This CDR3 reads CAWSSTGEQFF. The DNA for the CDR3 is TGTGCCTGGAGCTCTACCGGTGAGCAGTTCTTC. The chain joins TRBV30 to TRBJ2-1, with D unresolved. This CDR3 has 11 residues. Germline CDR1 reads GTSNPN; CDR2 reads SVGIG (reference sequence). V gave up 3 bases and J gave up 9 bases, with 9 bases separating them.

CDR3 residues: CASGPGGVRTQYF. The CDR3 DNA reads TGTGCCAGTGGTCCCGGGGGAGTTCGGACCCAGTACTTC. This chain links TRBV19 with TRBJ2-5; D may be TRBD2 (6 bases). This CDR3 spans 13 amino acids. Germline V CDR1 and CDR2: LNHDA, SQIVND (reference sequence). Trimming stripped 8 bases from V and 7 bases from J, with 17 bases between.

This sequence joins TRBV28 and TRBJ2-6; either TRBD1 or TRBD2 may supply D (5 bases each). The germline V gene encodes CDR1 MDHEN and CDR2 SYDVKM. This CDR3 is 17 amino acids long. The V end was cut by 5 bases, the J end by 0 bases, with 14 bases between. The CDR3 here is CASSPGRTYSGANVLTF. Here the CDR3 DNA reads TGTGCCAGCAGTCCGGGACGGACTTACTCTGGGGCCAACGTCCTGACTTTC.

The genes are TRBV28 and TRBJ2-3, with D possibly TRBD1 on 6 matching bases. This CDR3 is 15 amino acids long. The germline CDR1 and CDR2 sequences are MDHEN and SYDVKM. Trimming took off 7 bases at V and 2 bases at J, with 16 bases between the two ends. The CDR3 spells CASNRRGSYTDTQYF. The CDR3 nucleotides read TGTGCCAGCAACCGTAGGGGGAGTTACACAGATACGCAGTATTTT. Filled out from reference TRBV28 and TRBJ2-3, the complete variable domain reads DVKVTQSSRYLVKRTGEKVFLECVQDMDHENMFWYRQDPGLGLRLIYFSYDVKMKEKGDIPEGYSVSREKKERFSLILESASTNQTSMYLCASNRRGSYTDTQYFGPGTRLTVL.

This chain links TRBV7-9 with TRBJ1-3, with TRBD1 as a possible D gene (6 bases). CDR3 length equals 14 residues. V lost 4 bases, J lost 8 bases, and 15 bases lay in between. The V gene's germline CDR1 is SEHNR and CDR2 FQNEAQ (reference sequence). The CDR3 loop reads CASSSTPGGDTIYF. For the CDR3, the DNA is TGTGCCAGCAGCTCCACCCCGGGGGGCGACACCATATATTTT.

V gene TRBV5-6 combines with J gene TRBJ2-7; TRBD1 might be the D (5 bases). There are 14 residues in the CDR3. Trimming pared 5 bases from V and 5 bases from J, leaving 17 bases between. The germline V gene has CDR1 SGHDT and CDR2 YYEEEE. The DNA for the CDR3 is TGTGCCAGCAGTCCGGACACGGGCCTCCACGAGCAGTACTTC. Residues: CASSPDTGLHEQYF.